Listed below are T cell receptor beta chains from one sample, sequenced in a study of identical twins' blood T cells. TCRdb reanalysed the 5' RACE reads using MiXCR and keeps one entry per CDR3 protein. The sample lists a few hundred thousand distinct CDR3 sequences, 25% to 35% occurring once. Sequenced material: PBMCs. The receptors originated from a woman between 18 and 50 years old in good health. Both conserved end residues are part of each CDR3. A D gene is named only where the DNA matches it firmly. Part of the rows lack a size; the others show once, few, many or a class for expanded clones.

CDR3: CAIGEQMGAEAFF; DNA: TGTGCCATCGGTGAGCAAATGGGCGCTGAAGCTTTCTTT; V: TRBV10-3; size: NA; J: TRBJ1-1; length: 13; D: NA
CDR3: CASRAGTDTGELFF; DNA: TGTGCCAGCAGAGCCGGGACAGACACCGGGGAGCTGTTTTTT; V: TRBV6-2/TRBV6-3; size: few; J: TRBJ2-2; length: 14; D: TRBD1
CDR3: CSVEDRDANYGYTF; DNA: TGCAGCGTTGAAGACCGGGACGCTAACTATGGCTACACCTTC; V: TRBV29-1; size: NA; J: TRBJ1-2; length: 14; D: NA
CDR3: CASIAGSEAFF; DNA: TGTGCCAGTATCGCAGGTTCTGAAGCTTTCTTT; V: TRBV19; size: few; J: TRBJ1-1; length: 11; D: NA
CDR3: CASSRQANTEAFF; DNA: TGTGCCAGCAGCAGACAGGCCAACACTGAAGCTTTCTTT; V: TRBV14; size: many; J: TRBJ1-1; length: 13; D: NA
CDR3: CSAGRQASTDTQYF; DNA: TGCAGTGCTGGACGACAGGCGAGCACAGATACGCAGTATTTT; V: TRBV20-1; size: few; J: TRBJ2-3; length: 14; D: NA
CDR3: CASSPTGQALPVAFF; DNA: TGTGCCAGCTCACCAACAGGGCAGGCCTTGCCCGTGGCTTTCTTT; V: TRBV18; size: NA; J: TRBJ1-1; length: 15; D: NA
CDR3: CSARDLRETYNEQFF; DNA: TGCAGTGCTAGAGATCTGCGGGAGACCTACAATGAGCAGTTCTTC; V: TRBV20-1; size: many; J: TRBJ2-1; length: 15; D: TRBD2
CDR3: CASSLNPNTGELFF; DNA: TGTGCCAGCAGCCTAAATCCGAACACCGGGGAGCTGTTTTTT; V: TRBV11-2; size: many; J: TRBJ2-2; length: 14; D: NA
CDR3: CSATTSGRGNEQFF; DNA: TGCAGTGCGACGACTAGCGGGAGGGGTAATGAGCAGTTCTTC; V: TRBV20-1; size: NA; J: TRBJ2-1; length: 14; D: TRBD2
CDR3: CASSQNRDPFTDTQYF; DNA: TGTGCCAGCAGCCAGAACCGGGACCCGTTCACAGATACGCAGTATTTT; V: TRBV11-3; size: few; J: TRBJ2-3; length: 16; D: NA
CDR3: CSADRGGISGNTIYF; DNA: TGCAGTGCCGACAGGGGTGGAATCTCTGGAAACACCATATATTTT; V: TRBV20-1; size: NA; J: TRBJ1-3; length: 15; D: TRBD1
CDR3: CASSADTPGNAIYF; DNA: TGTGCCAGCAGCGCCGACACCCCTGGAAACGCCATATATTTT; V: TRBV9; size: few; J: TRBJ1-3; length: 14; D: NA
CDR3: CASSSDSTPFF; DNA: TGCGCCAGCAGTTCGGACAGTACACCTTTCTTT; V: TRBV10-2; size: NA; J: TRBJ1-1; length: 11; D: NA
CDR3: CASKIQNLGDYGYTF; DNA: TGTGCCAGTAAAATACAAAACCTCGGAGACTATGGCTACACCTTC; V: TRBV19; size: NA; J: TRBJ1-2; length: 15; D: NA
CDR3: CASSFSDRGGGEKLFF; DNA: TGTGCCAGCAGCTTCAGCGACAGGGGCGGAGGTGAAAAACTGTTTTTT; V: TRBV7-8; size: few; J: TRBJ1-4; length: 16; D: TRBD1
CDR3: CSARVKEGYYEQYF; DNA: TGCAGTGCTAGAGTCAAGGAGGGGTACTACGAGCAGTACTTC; V: TRBV20-1; size: NA; J: TRBJ2-7; length: 14; D: NA
CDR3: CASSVDSGRRDTQYF; DNA: TGTGCCAGCAGCGTAGACAGCGGGAGGCGGGATACGCAGTATTTT; V: TRBV9; size: NA; J: TRBJ2-3; length: 15; D: TRBD2
CDR3: CASSPGQGSFQPQHF; DNA: TGTGCCAGCAGCCCTGGTCAGGGATCTTTTCAGCCCCAGCATTTT; V: TRBV9; size: few; J: TRBJ1-5; length: 15; D: NA
CDR3: CASSYSRQGSYGYTF; DNA: TGTGCCAGCAGTTACTCGAGGCAGGGAAGTTATGGCTACACCTTC; V: TRBV6-5; size: few; J: TRBJ1-2; length: 15; D: NA
CDR3: CSARDVTGGNTIYF; DNA: TGCAGTGCTAGAGATGTGACGGGTGGAAACACCATATATTTT; V: TRBV20-1; size: NA; J: TRBJ1-3; length: 14; D: NA
CDR3: CASSLGGVKSFF; DNA: TGTGCCAGCAGCTTAGGGGGGGTTAAATCTTTCTTT; V: TRBV7-9; size: NA; J: TRBJ1-1; length: 12; D: NA
CDR3: CATGAYGNTEAFF; DNA: TGTGCCACGGGAGCCTACGGGAACACTGAAGCTTTCTTT; V: TRBV6-1; size: few; J: TRBJ1-1; length: 13; D: NA
CDR3: CASWLILGSETQYF; DNA: TGTGCCAGCTGGCTTATCCTGGGGAGTGAGACCCAGTACTTC; V: TRBV7-9; size: few; J: TRBJ2-5; length: 14; D: NA
CDR3: CASSISNMNTEAFF; DNA: TGTGCCAGTAGTATATCTAATATGAACACTGAAGCTTTCTTT; V: TRBV19; size: NA; J: TRBJ1-1; length: 14; D: NA
CDR3: CASSLYGSNTEAFF; DNA: TGTGCCAGCAGTTTATACGGGTCGAACACTGAAGCTTTCTTT; V: TRBV28; size: NA; J: TRBJ1-1; length: 14; D: NA
CDR3: CASSLYAVRETGELFF; DNA: TGCGCCAGCAGCTTGTATGCCGTGCGAGAAACCGGGGAGCTGTTTTTT; V: TRBV5-1; size: few; J: TRBJ2-2; length: 16; D: NA
CDR3: CASSLRQGVRATNEKLFF; DNA: TGTGCCAGCAGCTTAAGACAGGGGGTGAGGGCAACTAATGAAAAACTGTTTTTT; V: TRBV11-2; size: NA; J: TRBJ1-4; length: 18; D: TRBD1
CDR3: CASSSWGQPPGNTIYF; DNA: TGTGCCAGCAGCTCTTGGGGCCAGCCGCCTGGAAACACCATATATTTT; V: TRBV11-2; size: few; J: TRBJ1-3; length: 16; D: NA
CDR3: CASSLNGFTGELFF; DNA: TGTGCCAGCAGCTTAAATGGGTTCACCGGGGAGCTGTTTTTT; V: TRBV7-9; size: NA; J: TRBJ2-2; length: 14; D: NA